This entry lists 10 T cell receptor beta chains sequenced from one sample in a study of OX40 agonist ivuxolimab in advanced cancers. Assay: immunoSEQ multiplex PCR; the TCRdb copy retains only in-frame clones and omits some. The data show fewer than 70,000 clones, with 84% seen just once and about 2.2% held by the top ten. The sequencing used CD4+ or CD8+ T cells sorted from blood, collected in a trial of the OX40 agonist ivuxolimab. The receptor set was obtained from an adult with an advanced solid tumor such as melanoma, head and neck, liver or kidney cancer.

The chain uses TRBV7-2 and TRBJ1-3; D is unresolved. Germline loops: CDR1 SGHTA, CDR2 FQGNSA. The CDR3 is made up of 11 amino acids. The ends were cut back, 5 bases at V and 9 bases at J, with 8 bases in the middle. The CDR3 is CASSPGSTIYF. CDR3 DNA sequence: TGTGCCAGCAGCCCCGGGAGCACCATATATTTT.

The sample holds a few counts of this clone. V usage is TRBV4-1 and J usage is TRBJ2-1; TRBD1 agrees at 8 bases. CDR3 length: 16 amino acids. V trimming: 0 bases; J trimming: 14 bases; junction bases outside the gene matches: 15. The germline V gene encodes CDR1 MGHRA and CDR2 YSYEKL. This chain's CDR3 is CASSQEAPGGLGKKFF. Here the CDR3 DNA reads TGCGCCAGCAGCCAAGAAGCACCAGGGGGCCTAGGTAAGAAGTTCTTC.

The V gene is TRBV19, the J gene TRBJ2-4; TRBD1 agrees at 7 bases. CDR1 is LNHDA, CDR2 SQIVND, per germline (reference sequence). The CDR3 runs to 15 residues. J lost 5 bases, V lost 5 bases, and 9 bases had no gene match. CDR3 coding DNA: TGTGCCAGTAGTGGGGGACAGTTTTTCCAAAACATTCAGTACTTC. Amino acids: CASSGGQFFQNIQYF.

The chain employs TRBV11-2 and TRBJ2-2; 7 positions agree with TRBD1. The CDR3 totals 15 residues. Germline loops: CDR1 SGHAT, CDR2 FQNNGV. The ends lost 8 bases at V and 7 bases at J; junction bases unmatched: 13. DNA for the CDR3: TGTGCCAGCCGCCGCCGGACAGGCGAGCACGGGGAGCTGTTTTTT. As protein: CASRRRTGEHGELFF.

This chain connects TRBV28 to TRBJ2-3; D may match TRBD1 or TRBD2 (5 bases each). Germline lookup yields CDR1 MDHEN and CDR2 SYDVKM. V was shortened by 3 bases and J by 1 base, with 11 bases between the two germline ends. The CDR3 is 15 residues long. The CDR3 sequence is CASSFRDPRTDTQYF. CDR3 bases: TGTGCCAGCAGTTTCAGGGACCCGCGCACAGATACGCAGTATTTT.

The V call is TRBV6-1, the J call TRBJ1-2, with a possible D match to TRBD1 (5 bases). The CDR3 sequence is 11 residues long. Trimming shortened V by 3 bases and J by 14 bases, and 13 bases separated the two germline ends. CDR1 MNHNS and CDR2 SASEGT come from the germline V gene. CDR3 protein: CASSELGVKTF. For the CDR3, the DNA is TGTGCCAGCAGTGAGTTGGGGGTTAAAACCTTC.

This chain connects TRBV6-1 to TRBJ2-2; D perhaps matches TRBD1 (5 bases). V gave up 6 bases and J gave up 3 bases, with 14 bases separating them. Per germline, CDR1 MNHNS and CDR2 SASEGT. The CDR3 loop spans 15 amino acids. The CDR3 DNA sequence: TGTGCCAGCAGGAAGGGTCGCAGGGACACCGGGGAGCTGTTTTTT. It yields the protein CASRKGRRDTGELFF.

The rearrangement links TRBV28 to TRBJ2-1; D call uncertain. V lost 5 bases and J 3 bases, leaving 14 bases between the germline ends. Germline V gene data show CDR1 as MDHEN and CDR2 as SYDVKM. The CDR3 is 15 residues long. This chain's CDR3 is CASSRAVQYYNEQFF. In DNA form, the CDR3 reads TGTGCCAGCAGTCGGGCCGTACAGTACTACAATGAGCAGTTCTTC.

The chain recombines TRBV11-1 with TRBJ1-2; 8 bases fit TRBD1. The CDR3 extends over 15 amino acids. With V trimmed by 8 bases and J by 4 bases, 12 bases remained unmatched. Germline CDR1 is SGHAT and CDR2 is FQDESV (reference sequence). DNA for the CDR3: TGTGCCAGCTCAATCGGACAGGGTCCTGGCTATGGCTACACCTTC. Protein sequence: CASSIGQGPGYGYTF.

CDR3 in DNA: TGTGCCAGCAGTGAATGGGGGGGGGAGACCCAGTACTTC. Protein product: CASSEWGGETQYF. V gene TRBV2 combines with J gene TRBJ2-5, with 7 bases aligning to TRBD2. Unmatched junction bases numbered 2, after V lost 2 bases and J lost 5 bases. The CDR3 contains 13 residues. CDR1 is SNHLY, CDR2 FYNNEI, per germline.